One and the same sample provided the 12 T cell receptor beta chains below, sequenced in a study of blood T cell repertoires in COVID-19. TCRdb's table, derived via immunoSEQ multiplex PCR, lists solely in-frame clones and lacks some. The sample includes 130,000 to 150,000 clones, 80% to 90% of them seen just once. Sequenced input: peripheral blood. These receptors were obtained from an older woman with COVID-19, enrolled during active disease.

The rearrangement uses TRBV7-6 and TRBJ1-5; no reliable D call. CDR3 length: 13 amino acids. Germline-derived CDR1 and CDR2 are SGHVS and FNYEAQ. V gave up 5 bases and J gave up 7 bases, with 12 bases separating them. CDR3 nucleotides: TGTGCCAGCAGCCCCGACGCGGGGCAGCCCCAGCATTTT. Its protein product is CASSPDAGQPQHF. The whole variable domain, filled in from reference TRBV7-6 and TRBJ1-5, reads GAGVSQSPRYKVTKRGQDVALRCDPISGHVSLYWYRQALGQGPEFLTYFNYEAQQDKSGLPNDRFSAERPEGSISTLTIQRTEQRDSAMYRCASSPDAGQPQHFGDGTRLSIL.

This clone was detected only once. The chain links TRBV18 to TRBJ1-1, with D tentatively TRBD1 (6 bases). Germline V gives CDR1 KGHSH, CDR2 LQKENI. CDR3 length equals 14 residues. V was shortened by 6 bases and J by 0 bases, with 11 bases between the two germline ends. CDR3 amino acids: CASSRGALNTEAFF. The CDR3 DNA is TGTGCCAGCTCCCGGGGGGCATTGAACACTGAAGCTTTCTTT.

The gene calls are TRBV1 and TRBJ2-7; TRBD1 is the table's D call and was not checked against the DNA. TRBV1 is marked as a pseudogene. The CDR3 is 19 amino acids. The CDR3 DNA sequence: TGCACCAGCAGCCACCGAAAAGCCCAGGGGTGTCGTAGATCCTACGAGCAGTACTTC. Translated: CTSSHRKAQGCRRSYEQYF.

The V gene is TRBV24-1, the J gene TRBJ2-5; tentatively, D is TRBD1 (6 bases). Trimming pared 4 bases from V and 9 bases from J, leaving 14 bases between. This CDR3 has 13 residues. Germline loops: CDR1 KGHDR, CDR2 SFDVKD. The CDR3: CATSDPGQQAQYF. CDR3 nucleotides: TGTGCCACCAGTGACCCAGGACAGCAAGCCCAGTACTTC.

CDR3 protein: CATSERTSGTDTQYF. Written as DNA, the CDR3 is TGTGCCACCAGTGAGCGGACTAGCGGCACAGATACGCAGTATTTT. The rearrangement joins TRBV24-1 to TRBJ2-3, with 9 bases identical to TRBD2. V lost 4 bases and J lost 1; bases outside the gene matches: 2. The V gene's germline CDR1 is KGHDR and CDR2 SFDVKD. This CDR3 has 15 amino acids.

The rearrangement uses TRBV10-3 and TRBJ1-5; 7 nucleotides align to TRBD1. The CDR3 runs to 14 residues. The V and J ends lost 2 bases and 4 bases, in that order; junction bases with no gene match: 2. The germline CDR1 and CDR2 sequences are ENHRY and SYGVKD. CDR3 loop: CAISEQQGNQPQHF. Written as DNA, the CDR3 is TGTGCCATCAGTGAGCAACAGGGGAATCAGCCCCAGCATTTT.

The chain couples TRBV5-4 to TRBJ2-2; 11 bases are a match to TRBD2. This CDR3 is 16 amino acids long. The ends lost 0 bases at V and 5 bases at J; junction bases unmatched: 3. CDR1 and CDR2 from the germline V gene are SGHNT and YYREEE (reference sequence). CDR3 in DNA: TGTGCCAGCAGCTTGGTAGCGGGGGGGCTAACCGGGGAGCTGTTTTTT. This sequence encodes CASSLVAGGLTGELFF.

The chain joins TRBV5-1 to TRBJ2-2, with D perhaps TRBD2 (5 bases). The length of the CDR3 is 13 residues. V lost 5 bases and J 6 bases, leaving 11 bases between the germline ends. Germline V CDR1 and CDR2: SGHRS, YFSETQ. CDR3 loop: CASSHDGAGELFF. CDR3 coding DNA: TGCGCCAGCAGTCACGACGGGGCCGGGGAGCTGTTTTTT.

The chain employs TRBV10-3 and TRBJ1-2, with D possibly TRBD1 on 6 matching bases. Between the trimmed V and J ends, which lost 6 bases and 6 bases, there was a span of 11 bases. Germline CDR1 ENHRY, CDR2 SYGVKD. CDR3 length: 12 residues. CDR3 residues: CAIRGQSDGYTF. CDR3 DNA: TGTGCCATCAGAGGACAGTCTGATGGCTACACCTTC.

The sample holds one count of this clone. The genes are TRBV4-1 and TRBJ2-3; 8 nucleotides match TRBD2. The CDR3 is 17 residues long. CDR1 and CDR2 (germline): MGHRA, YSYEKL. Trimming removed 5 bases from V and 4 bases from J; junction bases left unmatched: 14. The CDR3 nucleotides read TGCGCCAGCAGCTCACAAGGTCGGGGGGGCCCCCCAGATACGCAGTATTTT. It is translated as CASSSQGRGGPPDTQYF.

The CDR3 sequence is CASSMSRSPGETQYF. CDR3 in DNA: TGTGCCAGTAGTATGAGCAGGTCTCCTGGGGAGACCCAGTACTTC. The rearrangement joins TRBV19 to TRBJ2-5; D is uncertain. Trimming left V 3 bases short and J 5 bases short, with 16 bases between. Germline CDR1 is LNHDA and CDR2 is SQIVND (reference sequence). This CDR3 has 15 amino acids.

The chain carries TRBV18 and TRBJ2-5; no firm D call. Germline assignment: CDR1 KGHSH and CDR2 LQKENI. With 1 base removed from V and 5 bases from J, the gap between germline ends came to 5 bases. The CDR3 covers 12 residues. DNA for the CDR3: TGTGCCAGCTCACCACTCGGGGAGACCCAGTACTTC. Protein: CASSPLGETQYF.